Listed below are T cell receptor beta chains from one sample, sequenced in a study of cytomegalovirus exposure and HLA in healthy donors. Data came from immunoSEQ multiplex PCR; TCRdb stores just in-frame clones and leaves some out. This sample's table has tens of thousands of clones. Sequenced: PBMCs. These receptor sequences come from a man younger than 45 in good health and CMV-seronegative. CDR3s include the opening cysteine and the closing phenylalanine or tryptophan. The order of the fields is J gene, D gene, clone size, V gene, CDR3 protein, CDR3 DNA. A D gene is named only where the DNA matches it firmly. Clone size is not always given. Where it is, it says once, few, many or a class for expanded clones.

>TRBJ2-3|NA|NA|TRBV29-1
CSVAAGIRDTQYF
TGCAGCGTTGCAGCAGGAATTAGAGATACGCAGTATTTT
>TRBJ1-4|NA|NA|TRBV11-2
CASSQPGGEKLFF
TGTGCCAGCAGCCAACCAGGTGGTGAAAAACTGTTTTTT
>TRBJ1-2|NA|NA|TRBV25-1
CASSSETVYGYTF
TGTGCCAGCAGTTCGGAGACAGTCTATGGCTACACCTTC
>TRBJ2-5|NA|NA|TRBV19
CASATREETQYF
TGTGCCAGTGCAACAAGGGAGGAGACCCAGTACTTC
>TRBJ2-1|TRBD2|NA|TRBV28
CASSPLRGLAGGGNEQFF
TGTGCCAGCAGCCCCTTAAGGGGACTAGCGGGAGGGGGCAATGAGCAGTTCTTC
>TRBJ2-7|NA|NA|TRBV7-6
CASSLGANEQYF
TGTGCCAGCAGCTTAGGGGCAAACGAGCAGTACTTC
>TRBJ1-3|TRBD1|NA|TRBV10-3
CAISDLHWDRRDSGNTIYF
TGTGCCATCAGTGACCTACACTGGGACAGGCGAGACTCTGGAAACACCATATATTTT
>TRBJ1-2|NA|NA|TRBV19
CASSSQYGGYTF
TGTGCCAGTAGTTCACAGTACGGTGGCTACACCTTC
>TRBJ1-3|TRBD1|NA|TRBV7-9
CASSSGTGYGNTIYF
TGTGCCAGCAGCTCCGGGACAGGTTATGGAAACACCATATATTTT
>TRBJ2-3|NA|NA|TRBV29-1
CSAHPGTDTQYF
TGCAGCGCTCACCCGGGCACAGATACGCAGTATTTT
>TRBJ2-5|NA|NA|TRBV2
CASRQDTETQYF
TGTGCCAGCAGGCAAGACACGGAGACCCAGTACTTC
>TRBJ2-3|NA|NA|TRBV30
CAWSLAADTQYF
TGTGCCTGGAGTCTAGCAGCAGATACGCAGTATTTT
>TRBJ2-7|TRBD1|NA|TRBV19
CASSIGGGTGSTYEQYF
TGTGCCAGTAGTATAGGTGGAGGGACAGGGAGTACCTACGAGCAGTACTTC
>TRBJ2-7|NA|NA|TRBV28
CASALRVSEQYF
TGTGCCAGCGCCTTGCGGGTGAGCGAGCAGTACTTC
>TRBJ1-1|NA|medium-sized|TRBV7-9
CASSPALGGTEAFF
TGTGCCAGCAGCCCCGCCCTAGGGGGCACTGAAGCTTTCTTT
>TRBJ1-3|NA|NA|TRBV5-5
CASSFSSSGNTIYF
TGTGCCAGCAGCTTTTCCAGCTCTGGAAACACCATATATTTT
>TRBJ2-3|NA|NA|TRBV18
CASSPRPRDTQYF
TGTGCCAGCTCACCACGGCCGAGGGATACGCAGTATTTT
>TRBJ2-7|NA|NA|TRBV5-6
CASSLPAWTTYEQYF
TGTGCCAGCAGCTTGCCGGCCTGGACTACCTACGAGCAGTACTTC
>TRBJ2-5|TRBD1|NA|TRBV2
CASRAGGPETQYF
TGTGCCAGCAGGGCAGGGGGTCCAGAGACCCAGTACTTC
>TRBJ1-6|TRBD1|NA|TRBV9
CASSVGVGTENSPLHF
TGTGCCAGCAGCGTAGGGGTGGGGACAGAAAATTCACCCCTCCACTTT
>TRBJ1-1|NA|NA|TRBV11-1
CASSLAGRGRTEAFF
TGTGCCAGCAGCTTAGCGGGCAGGGGTAGGACTGAAGCTTTCTTT
>TRBJ1-3|TRBD1|NA|TRBV6-5
CASSYQTGIGGNTIYF
TGTGCCAGCAGTTACCAGACAGGGATCGGTGGAAACACCATATATTTT
>TRBJ1-2|NA|NA|TRBV6-4
CASRYSTGGNYGYTF
TGTGCCAGCAGATATTCCACGGGGGGCAACTATGGCTACACCTTC
>TRBJ1-5|NA|NA|TRBV6-5
CASSYSRAGQPQHF
TGTGCCAGCAGTTACTCCAGGGCTGGGCAGCCCCAGCATTTT
>TRBJ2-7|TRBD2|NA|TRBV7-7
CASSSRERERGPLYEQYF
TGTGCTAGCAGCTCCCGGGAGAGGGAGCGGGGGCCCCTCTACGAGCAGTACTTC
>TRBJ2-1|TRBD2|NA|TRBV5-6
CASSLGGTSGRQFF
TGTGCCAGCAGCTTGGGCGGGACTAGCGGGAGGCAGTTCTTC
>TRBJ1-1|TRBD1|NA|TRBV2
CASSEAWDSEAFF
TGTGCCAGCAGTGAAGCGTGGGACAGCGAAGCTTTCTTT
>TRBJ1-2|NA|NA|TRBV4-2
CASSQNEGVNYGYTF
TGTGCCAGCAGCCAAAACGAGGGAGTGAACTATGGCTACACCTTC
>TRBJ1-5|NA|NA|TRBV6-1
CASSSGPRNQPQHF
TGTGCCAGCAGTTCAGGGCCTCGCAATCAGCCCCAGCATTTT
>TRBJ2-1|TRBD2|NA|TRBV5-1
CASSFLGEGLDNEQFF
TGCGCCAGCAGCTTCCTAGGGGAGGGCCTCGACAATGAGCAGTTCTTC
>TRBJ1-3|TRBD1|NA|TRBV18
CASSPPSTGAANTIYF
TGTGCCAGCTCACCACCGTCAACAGGGGCGGCGAACACCATATATTTT
>TRBJ1-1|NA|NA|TRBV29-1
CSVGGSTEAFF
TGCAGCGTTGGAGGGAGCACTGAAGCTTTCTTT